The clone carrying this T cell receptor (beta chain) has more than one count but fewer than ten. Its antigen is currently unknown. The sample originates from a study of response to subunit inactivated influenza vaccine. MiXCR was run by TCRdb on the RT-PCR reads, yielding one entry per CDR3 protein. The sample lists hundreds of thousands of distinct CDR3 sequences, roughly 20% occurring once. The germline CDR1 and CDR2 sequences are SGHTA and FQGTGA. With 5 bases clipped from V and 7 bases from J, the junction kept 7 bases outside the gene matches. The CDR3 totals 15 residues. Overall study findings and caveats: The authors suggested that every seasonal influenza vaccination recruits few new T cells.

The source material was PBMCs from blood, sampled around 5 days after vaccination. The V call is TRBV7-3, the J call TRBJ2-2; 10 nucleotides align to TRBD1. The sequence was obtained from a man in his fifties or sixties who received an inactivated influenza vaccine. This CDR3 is CASSQTGTGVGELFF. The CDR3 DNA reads TGTGCCAGCAGCCAGACCGGGACAGGGGTCGGGGAGCTGTTTTTT.